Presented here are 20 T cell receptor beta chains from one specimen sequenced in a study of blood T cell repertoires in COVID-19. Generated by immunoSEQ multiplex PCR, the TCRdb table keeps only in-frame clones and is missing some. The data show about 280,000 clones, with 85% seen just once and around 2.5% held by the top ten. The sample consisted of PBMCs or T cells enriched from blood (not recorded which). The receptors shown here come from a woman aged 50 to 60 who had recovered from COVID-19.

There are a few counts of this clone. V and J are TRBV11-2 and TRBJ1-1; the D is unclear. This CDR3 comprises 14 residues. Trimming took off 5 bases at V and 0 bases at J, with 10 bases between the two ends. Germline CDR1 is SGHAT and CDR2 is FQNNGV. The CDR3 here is CASSDTPLNTEAFF. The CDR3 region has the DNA TGTGCCAGCAGCGACACCCCCTTGAACACTGAAGCTTTCTTT.

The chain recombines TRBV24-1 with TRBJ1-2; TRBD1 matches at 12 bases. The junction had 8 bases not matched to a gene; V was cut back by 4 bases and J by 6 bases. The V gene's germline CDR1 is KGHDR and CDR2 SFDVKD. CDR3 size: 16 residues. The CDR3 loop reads CATSDAGTGGRDGYTF. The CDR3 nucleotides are TGTGCCACCAGTGACGCCGGGACAGGGGGCCGGGATGGCTACACCTTC.

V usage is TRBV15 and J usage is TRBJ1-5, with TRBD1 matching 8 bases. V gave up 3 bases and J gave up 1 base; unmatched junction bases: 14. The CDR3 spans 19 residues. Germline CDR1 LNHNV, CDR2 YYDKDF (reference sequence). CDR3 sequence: CATSRVRGRQGSSNQPQHF. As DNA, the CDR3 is TGTGCCACCAGCAGGGTCCGCGGCCGACAGGGGAGCAGCAATCAGCCCCAGCATTTT. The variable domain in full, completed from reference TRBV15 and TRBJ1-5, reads DAMVIQNPRYQVTQFGKPVTLSCSQTLNHNVMYWYQQKSSQAPKLLFHYYDKDFNNEADTPDNFQSRRPNTSFCFLDIRSPGLGDTAMYLCATSRVRGRQGSSNQPQHFGDGTRLSIL.

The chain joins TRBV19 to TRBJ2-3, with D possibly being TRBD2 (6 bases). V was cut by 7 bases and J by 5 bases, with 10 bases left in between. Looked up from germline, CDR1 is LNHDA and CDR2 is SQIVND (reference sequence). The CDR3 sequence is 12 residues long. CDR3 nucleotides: TGTGCCAGTAACGTGGGGGGAGATACGCAGTATTTT. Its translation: CASNVGGDTQYF.

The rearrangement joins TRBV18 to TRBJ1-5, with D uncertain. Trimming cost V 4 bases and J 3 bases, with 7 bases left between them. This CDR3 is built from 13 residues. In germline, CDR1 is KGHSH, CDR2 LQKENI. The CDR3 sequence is CASSLQDNQPQHF. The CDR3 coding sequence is TGTGCCAGCTCACTGCAGGACAATCAGCCCCAGCATTTT.

CDR3 DNA sequence: TGTGCCTGGAGAGCCGCCGGCGGATTCTACGAGCAGTACTTC. This sequence encodes CAWRAAGGFYEQYF. The chain joins TRBV30 to TRBJ2-7, with D unclear. Per the germline V gene, CDR1 is GTSNPN and CDR2 is SVGIG (reference sequence). The CDR3 is made up of 14 amino acids. Trimming left V 3 bases short and J 3 bases short, with 15 bases between.

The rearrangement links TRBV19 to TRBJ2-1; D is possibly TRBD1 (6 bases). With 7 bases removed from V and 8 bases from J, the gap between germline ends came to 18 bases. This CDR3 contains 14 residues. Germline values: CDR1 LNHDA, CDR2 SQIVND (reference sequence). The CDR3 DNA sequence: TGTGCCAGTACCCCAAACAGGGTGCCTGATGAGCAGTTCTTC. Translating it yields CASTPNRVPDEQFF.

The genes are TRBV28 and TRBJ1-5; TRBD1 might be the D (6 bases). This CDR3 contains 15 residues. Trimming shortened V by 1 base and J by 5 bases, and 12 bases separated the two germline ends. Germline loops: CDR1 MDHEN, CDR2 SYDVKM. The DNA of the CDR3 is TGTGCCAGCAGTTTATTCAGGGGATCATATCAGCCCCAGCATTTT. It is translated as CASSLFRGSYQPQHF.

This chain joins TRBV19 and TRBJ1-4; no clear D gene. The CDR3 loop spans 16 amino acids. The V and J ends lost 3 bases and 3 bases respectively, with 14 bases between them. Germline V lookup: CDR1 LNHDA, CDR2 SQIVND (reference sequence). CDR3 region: CASSIGLHRANEKLFF. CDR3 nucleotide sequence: TGTGCCAGTAGTATTGGGCTCCACAGAGCTAATGAAAAACTGTTTTTT.

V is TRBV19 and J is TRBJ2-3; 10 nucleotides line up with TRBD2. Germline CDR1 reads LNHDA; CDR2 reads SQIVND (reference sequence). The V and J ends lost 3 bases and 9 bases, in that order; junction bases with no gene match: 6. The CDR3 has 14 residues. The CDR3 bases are TGTGCCAGTAGTATTCTAGCGGGAGACGTGACGCAGTATTTT. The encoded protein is CASSILAGDVTQYF.

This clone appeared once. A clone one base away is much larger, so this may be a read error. This chain's CDR3 is CASSVGQNTEAFF. CDR3 DNA sequence: TGTGCCAGCAGCGTCGGACAGAACACTGAAGCTTTCTTT. J is TRBJ1-1 and V is TRBV7-2, with D possibly being TRBD1 (5 bases). The V gene's germline CDR1 is SGHTA and CDR2 FQGNSA. Trimming left V 5 bases short and J 1 base short, with 8 bases between. The CDR3 runs to 13 residues.

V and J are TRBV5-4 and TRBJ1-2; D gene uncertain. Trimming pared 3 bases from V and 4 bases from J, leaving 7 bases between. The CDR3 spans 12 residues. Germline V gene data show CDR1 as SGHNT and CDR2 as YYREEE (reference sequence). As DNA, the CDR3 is TGTGCCAGCAGCTCCAGTCTCTATGGCTACACCTTC. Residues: CASSSSLYGYTF.

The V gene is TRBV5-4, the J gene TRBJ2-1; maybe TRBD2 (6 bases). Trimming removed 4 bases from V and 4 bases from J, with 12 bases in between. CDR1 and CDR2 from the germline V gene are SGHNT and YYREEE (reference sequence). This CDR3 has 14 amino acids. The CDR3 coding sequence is TGTGCCAGCAGCAGCTCCGGGACTTACAATGAGCAGTTCTTC. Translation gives CASSSSGTYNEQFF.

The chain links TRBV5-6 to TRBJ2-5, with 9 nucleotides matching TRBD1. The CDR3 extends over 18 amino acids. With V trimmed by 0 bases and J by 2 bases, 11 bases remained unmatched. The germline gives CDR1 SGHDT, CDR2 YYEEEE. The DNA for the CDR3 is TGTGCCAGCAGCTTGGCTGTTTTTAACAGGGGGCGGCAAGAGACCCAGTACTTC. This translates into CASSLAVFNRGRQETQYF. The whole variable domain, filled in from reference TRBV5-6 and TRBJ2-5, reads DAGVTQSPTHLIKTRGQQVTLRCSPKSGHDTVSWYQQALGQGPQFIFQYYEEEERQRGNFPDRFSGHQFPNYSSELNVNALLLGDSALYLCASSLAVFNRGRQETQYFGPGTRLLVL.

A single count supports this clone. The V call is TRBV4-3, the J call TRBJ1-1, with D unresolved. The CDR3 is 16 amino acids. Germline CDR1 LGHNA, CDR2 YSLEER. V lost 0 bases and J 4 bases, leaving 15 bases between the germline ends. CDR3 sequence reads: CASSQDVARGSTEAFF. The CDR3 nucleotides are TGCGCCAGCAGCCAAGATGTAGCGCGAGGGAGCACTGAAGCTTTCTTT.

The CDR3 DNA reads as TGCGCCAGCAGCATCGACAGGGGCGATAATGAAAAACTGTTTTTT. It is translated as CASSIDRGDNEKLFF. This chain uses TRBV5-1 with TRBJ1-4; 8 nucleotides line up with TRBD1. CDR1 and CDR2 (germline): SGHRS, YFSETQ. The CDR3 has 15 residues. V was pared by 4 bases and J by 4 bases, with 6 bases of the junction left unmatched.

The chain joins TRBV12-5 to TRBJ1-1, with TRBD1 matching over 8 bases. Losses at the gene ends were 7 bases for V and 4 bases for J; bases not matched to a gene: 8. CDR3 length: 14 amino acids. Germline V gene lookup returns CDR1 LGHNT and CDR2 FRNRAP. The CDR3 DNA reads TGTGCTAGTGCCCTGGACAGGGCGGGCACTGAAGCTTTCTTT. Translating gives CASALDRAGTEAFF.

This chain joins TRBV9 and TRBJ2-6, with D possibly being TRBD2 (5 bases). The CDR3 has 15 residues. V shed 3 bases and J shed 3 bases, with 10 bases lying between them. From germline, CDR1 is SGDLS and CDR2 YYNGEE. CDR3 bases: TGTGCCAGCAGCGGAAGCGGAGTTGGGGCCAACGTCCTGACTTTC. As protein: CASSGSGVGANVLTF.

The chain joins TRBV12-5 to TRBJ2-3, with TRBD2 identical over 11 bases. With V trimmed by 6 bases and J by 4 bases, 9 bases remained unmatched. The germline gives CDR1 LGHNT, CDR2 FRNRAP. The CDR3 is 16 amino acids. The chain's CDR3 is CASGATSGSGSDTQYF. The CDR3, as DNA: TGTGCTAGTGGCGCAACTAGCGGGAGTGGCTCAGATACGCAGTATTTT.

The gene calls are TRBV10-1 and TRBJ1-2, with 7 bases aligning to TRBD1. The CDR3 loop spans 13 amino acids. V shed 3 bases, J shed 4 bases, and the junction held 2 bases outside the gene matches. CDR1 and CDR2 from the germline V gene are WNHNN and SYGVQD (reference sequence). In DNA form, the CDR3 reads TGCGCCAGCAGTGACCGGACAGGCTATGGCTACACCTTC. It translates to CASSDRTGYGYTF.